The clone carrying this TCR beta chain was counted between two and nine times. Its matching antigen is unknown. The data were taken from a study of T cell responses to AZD1222 COVID-19 vaccine. The V and J ends lost 0 bases and 3 bases respectively, with 16 bases between them. CDR1 SGDLS and CDR2 YYNGEE come from the germline V gene. This CDR3 has 17 residues. TCRdb's table, derived via immunoSEQ multiplex PCR, lists solely in-frame clones and lacks some. The table shows 60,000 to 75,000 clones, with roughly nine tenths occurring only once. Study conclusions and caveats: Females made up more of the donors, who were largely white British, and clonal diversity may have come out too low. Repertoires were sampled only after the peak T cell response.

This sequence joins TRBV9 and TRBJ1-3; no clear D. Here the sequenced sample was peripheral blood, taken 28 days after the second AZD1222 dose. The clonotype comes from an adult who received the AZD1222 COVID-19 vaccine. The CDR3 DNA reads as TGTGCCAGCAGCGTAGGGTTAAGCCCCACTGGTGGAAACACCATATATTTT. The encoded protein is CASSVGLSPTGGNTIYF.